This T cell receptor beta chain was sequenced in a study of post-analysis software for immune sequencing data. The CDR3 totals 13 residues. CDR1 SGHTA and CDR2 FQGTGA come from the germline V gene. The V end lost 2 bases, the J end lost 5 bases, and 9 bases lay between the germline ends. Study-level results: Roughly five TRBV segments were significantly more frequent in patients than in controls. TRBV5-6, TRBV5-1 and TRBV20-1 were among these segments.

About this clonotype itself: Its antigen is not known.

Sequencing libraries made from TCR beta cDNA carried unique molecular identifiers. TCRdb analysed the PCR reads with MiXCR anew, one entry per CDR3 protein. The sample carries some 890,000 distinct CDR3 sequences, roughly 50% recorded once. The source is a girl between 5 and 17 years old with multiple sclerosis. Material for sequencing was blood. The rearrangement links TRBV7-3 to TRBJ2-5; D possibly matches TRBD1 or TRBD2 (5 bases each). The CDR3, as DNA: TGTGCCAGCAGCTTATATTGGGGGGAGACCCAGTACTTC. Translated, it gives CASSLYWGETQYF.